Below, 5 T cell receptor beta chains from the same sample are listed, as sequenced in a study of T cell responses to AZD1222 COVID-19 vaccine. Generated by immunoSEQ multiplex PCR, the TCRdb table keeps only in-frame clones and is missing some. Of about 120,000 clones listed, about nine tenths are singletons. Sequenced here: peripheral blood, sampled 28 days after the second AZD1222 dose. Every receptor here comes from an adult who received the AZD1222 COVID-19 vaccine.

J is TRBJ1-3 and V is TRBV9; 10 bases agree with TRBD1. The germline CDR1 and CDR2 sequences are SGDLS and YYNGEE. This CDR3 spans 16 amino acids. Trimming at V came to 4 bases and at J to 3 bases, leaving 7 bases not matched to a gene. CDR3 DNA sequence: TGTGCCAGCAGCCCAAGACAGGGGGCGAGTGGAAACACCATATATTTT. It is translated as CASSPRQGASGNTIYF.

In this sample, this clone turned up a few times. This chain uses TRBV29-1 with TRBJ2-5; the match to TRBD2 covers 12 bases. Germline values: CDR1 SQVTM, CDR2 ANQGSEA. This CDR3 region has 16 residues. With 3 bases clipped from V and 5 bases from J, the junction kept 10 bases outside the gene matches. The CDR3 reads CSVDGTSGLELETQYF. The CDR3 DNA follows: TGCAGCGTTGATGGGACTAGCGGGCTTGAATTGGAGACCCAGTACTTC.

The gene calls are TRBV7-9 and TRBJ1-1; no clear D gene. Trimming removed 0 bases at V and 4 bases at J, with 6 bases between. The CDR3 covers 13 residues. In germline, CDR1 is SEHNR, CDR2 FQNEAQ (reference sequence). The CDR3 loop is CASSLARGTEAFF. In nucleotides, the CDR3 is TGTGCCAGCAGCTTAGCGCGGGGCACTGAAGCTTTCTTT.

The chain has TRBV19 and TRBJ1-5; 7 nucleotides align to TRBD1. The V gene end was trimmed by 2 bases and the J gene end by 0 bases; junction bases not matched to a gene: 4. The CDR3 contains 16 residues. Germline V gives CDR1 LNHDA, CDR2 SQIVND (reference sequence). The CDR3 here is CASSIPGQLSNQPQHF. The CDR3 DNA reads TGTGCCAGTAGTATACCGGGACAGCTTAGCAATCAGCCCCAGCATTTT.

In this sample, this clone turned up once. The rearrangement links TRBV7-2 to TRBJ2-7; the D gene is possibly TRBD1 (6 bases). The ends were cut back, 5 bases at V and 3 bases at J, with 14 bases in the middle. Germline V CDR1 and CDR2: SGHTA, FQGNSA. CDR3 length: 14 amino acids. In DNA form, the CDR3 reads TGTGCCAGCAGCATCCGGGACATGGACTACGAGCAGTACTTC. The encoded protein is CASSIRDMDYEQYF. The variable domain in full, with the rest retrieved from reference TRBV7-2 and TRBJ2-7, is GAGVSQSPSNKVTEKGKDVELRCDPISGHTALYWYRQSLGQGLEFLIYFQGNSAPDKSGLPSDRFSAERTGGSVSTLTIQRTQQEDSAVYLCASSIRDMDYEQYFGPGTRLTVT.